The 28 T cell receptor beta chains listed next were all sequenced from one sample in a study of cytomegalovirus exposure and HLA in healthy donors. 13 Jbeta primers and 60 Vbeta primers were used for the PCR. Some clones are missing from TCRdb's copy, which holds only in-frame ones; the method was immunoSEQ multiplex PCR. In the table there are 150,000 to 200,000 clones, over 70% of which are singletons. The sequenced sample consisted of PBMCs. The receptor set was obtained from a woman aged 18-29 years in good health and CMV-seropositive.

This clone came up once. The chain carries TRBV11-2 and TRBJ2-5, with D possibly TRBD1 on 6 matching bases. Judging by the DNA end, TRBJ2-7 fits better; the J call may be wrong. CDR1 and CDR2 (germline): SGHAT, FQNNGV. The CDR3 runs 13 residues. The chain's CDR3 is CASSLAGAYEQYF. The CDR3 DNA reads TGTGCCAGCAGCTTAGCAGGGGCCTACGAGCAGTACTTC.

The chain couples TRBV27 to TRBJ2-3, with 8 bases that match TRBD2. CDR1 is MNHEY, CDR2 SMNVEV, per germline (reference sequence). The CDR3 is 15 residues long. J lost 2 bases, V lost 2 bases, and 3 bases had no gene match. CDR3 in DNA: TGTGCCAGCAGTTTAACCGGGGGGGTCACAGATACGCAGTATTTT. Amino acid sequence: CASSLTGGVTDTQYF.

J is TRBJ2-7 and V is TRBV7-9, with 10 bases identical to TRBD1. V dropped 3 bases and J dropped 3; count of bases not matched to a gene: 8. The CDR3 is 16 residues long. Germline CDR1 SEHNR, CDR2 FQNEAQ (reference sequence). Here the CDR3 DNA reads TGTGCCAGCAGCTTTACCGGGACAGGGGTGTACTACGAGCAGTACGTC. Translating it yields CASSFTGTGVYYEQYV.

The V call is TRBV5-1, the J call TRBJ1-6, with 9 bases identical to TRBD1. Unmatched junction bases numbered 8, after V lost 0 bases and J lost 10 bases. Per germline, CDR1 SGHRS and CDR2 YFSETQ. CDR3 length: 16 residues. This CDR3 is CASSLGGDRVRSPLHF. In DNA, the CDR3 is TGCGCCAGCAGCTTGGGGGGGGACAGGGTTCGGTCACCCCTCCACTTT.

The J gene is TRBJ1-6, the V gene TRBV6-6; maybe TRBD1 (5 bases). There are 12 residues in the CDR3. The ends were cut back, 6 bases at V and 14 bases at J, with 14 bases in the middle. CDR1 is MNHNY and CDR2 is SVGAGI in the germline V gene (reference sequence). CDR3 sequence reads: CASSPGWVSLHF. The CDR3 DNA sequence: TGTGCCAGCAGCCCAGGGTGGGTATCCCTCCACTTT.

The J gene is TRBJ2-7, the V gene TRBV2, with D perhaps matching TRBD2 (6 bases). The CDR3 extends over 12 amino acids. Germline assignment: CDR1 SNHLY and CDR2 FYNNEI. Trimming cost V 8 bases and J 4 bases, with 12 bases left between them. The CDR3 DNA follows: TGTGCCAGCCGGGAGCCCTCTTACGAGCAGTACGTC. Translation gives CASREPSYEQYV.

The sample holds a few counts of this clone. V is TRBV28 and J is TRBJ2-5; D is possibly TRBD2 (6 bases). CDR1 and CDR2 from the germline V gene are MDHEN and SYDVKM. Trimming removed 7 bases at V and 9 bases at J, with 21 bases between. This CDR3 spans 14 amino acids. Here the CDR3 reads CASTPGTWGEAQYF. Written as DNA, the CDR3 is TGTGCCAGCACCCCCGGGACTTGGGGGGAGGCCCAGTACTTC.

CDR3 bases: TGTGCCAGCAGCCGACAGGGATCCACCGGGGAGCTGTTTTTT. Translation: CASSRQGSTGELFF. The chain uses TRBV13 and TRBJ2-2, with 7 bases lining up with TRBD1. The CDR3 sequence is 14 residues long. The V gene end was trimmed by 5 bases and the J gene end by 4 bases; junction bases not matched to a gene: 4. Germline CDR1 is PRHDT and CDR2 is FYEKMQ (reference sequence).

This clone was found a few times. The rearrangement uses TRBV9 and TRBJ2-7, with 10 bases fitting TRBD1. J was trimmed by 6 bases and V by 0 bases; bases with no gene match: 0. The germline CDR1 and CDR2 sequences are SGDLS and YYNGEE. CDR3 length equals 13 residues. CDR3 DNA: TGTGCCAGCAGCGTAGGGACAGGGGGCGAGCAGTACTTC. This sequence encodes CASSVGTGGEQYF.

This clone was seen only once. V is TRBV5-4 and J is TRBJ1-2, with TRBD1 identical over 7 bases. The length of the CDR3 is 15 residues. V lost 3 bases and J lost 0; bases outside the gene matches: 5. Germline CDR1 SGHNT, CDR2 YYREEE (reference sequence). This CDR3 reads CASSWATGTNYGYTF. In nucleotides, the CDR3 is TGTGCCAGCAGCTGGGCGACAGGGACTAACTATGGCTACACCTTC.

To note about this clone: The junction and the germline gene differ at one end; a read error may be behind it. The chain uses TRBV6-4 and TRBJ2-1; 9 bases line up with TRBD2. The germline gives CDR1 MRHNA, CDR2 SNTAGT. The CDR3 covers 15 residues. The CDR3 protein is CANSEGTSPPDEQFF. The DNA of the CDR3 is TGTGCCAACAGTGAGGGGACTAGCCCCCCGGATGAGCAGTTCTTC.

This chain uses TRBV6-6 with TRBJ1-1, with a weak D call TRBD1 (5 bases). Germline V gives CDR1 MNHNY, CDR2 SVGAGI (reference sequence). This CDR3 is built from 15 residues. V shed 6 bases and J shed 1 base, with 15 bases lying between them. Written as DNA, the CDR3 is TGTGCCAGCAGCTTAAAACCGCAGGGGAACACTGAAGCTTTCTTT. Protein: CASSLKPQGNTEAFF.

The chain recombines TRBV5-1 with TRBJ1-1, with 8 bases aligning to TRBD1. The junction had 7 bases not matched to a gene; V was cut back by 4 bases and J by 8 bases. From germline, CDR1 is SGHRS and CDR2 YFSETQ. The CDR3 sequence is 13 residues long. CDR3 coding DNA: TGCGCCAGCAGCCCGCGGACAGGGCTCGAAGCTTTCTTT. The encoded protein is CASSPRTGLEAFF.

This chain uses TRBV5-1 with TRBJ2-3; TRBD2 matches 10 bases. CDR1 is SGHRS and CDR2 is YFSETQ in the germline V gene. The CDR3 contains 16 residues. Trimming cost V 1 base and J 2 bases; bases outside gene matches: 4. CDR3 bases: TGCGCCAGCAGCTTGAATCTAGCGGGGGCCACAGATACGCAGTATTTT. This sequence encodes CASSLNLAGATDTQYF.

The J gene is TRBJ1-2, the V gene TRBV7-9; tentatively, D is TRBD1 (5 bases). Trimming stripped 0 bases from V and 12 bases from J, with 11 bases between. The germline V gene has CDR1 SEHNR and CDR2 FQNEAQ (reference sequence). The CDR3 is 12 amino acids. The CDR3 here is CASSLATRVHTF. The DNA of the CDR3 is TGTGCCAGCAGCTTAGCGACCAGGGTGCACACCTTC.

The rearrangement links TRBV6-1 to TRBJ2-1; D call uncertain. The CDR3 extends over 15 amino acids. V lost 1 base, J lost 3 bases, and 10 bases lay in between. CDR1 and CDR2 from the germline V gene are MNHNS and SASEGT. The CDR3 DNA reads TGTGCCAGCAGTGAAGGGTTTTGGAGCTACAATGAGCAGTTCTTC. It specifies CASSEGFWSYNEQFF.

The chain combines TRBV7-9 with TRBJ1-2; tentatively, D is TRBD1 (5 bases). The CDR3 is 13 amino acids. V shed 6 bases and J shed 4 bases, with 12 bases lying between them. Germline CDR1 and CDR2: SEHNR and FQNEAQ (reference sequence). This chain's CDR3 is CASRSGGTYGYTF. CDR3 nucleotide sequence: TGTGCCAGCAGGAGTGGGGGGACCTATGGCTACACCTTC. Filled out from reference TRBV7-9 and TRBJ1-2, the complete variable domain reads DTGVSQNPRHKITKRGQNVTFRCDPISEHNRLYWYRQTLGQGPEFLTYFQNEAQLEKSRLLSDRFSAERPKGSFSTLEIQRTEQGDSAMYLCASRSGGTYGYTFGSGTRLTVV.

The chain links TRBV27 to TRBJ2-3, with 8 nucleotides matching TRBD2. This CDR3 has 14 residues. Per the germline V gene, CDR1 is MNHEY and CDR2 is SMNVEV (reference sequence). V lost 6 bases and J lost 1; bases outside the gene matches: 3. The CDR3 loop reads CASRRGAGTDTQYF. Written as DNA, the CDR3 is TGTGCCAGCAGGCGGGGGGCTGGCACAGATACGCAGTATTTT.

The CDR3 nucleotides are TGTGCCAGCAGTTTTTATTCCGGGGGTTCCTATAATTCACCCCTCCACTTT. It codes for CASSFYSGGSYNSPLHF. This chain joins TRBV28 and TRBJ1-6; a possible D gene is TRBD1 (5 bases). Germline loops: CDR1 MDHEN, CDR2 SYDVKM. The length of the CDR3 is 17 residues. V was pared by 3 bases and J by 1 base, with 13 bases between. The variable domain in full, completed from reference TRBV28 and TRBJ1-6, reads DVKVTQSSRYLVKRTGEKVFLECVQDMDHENMFWYRQDPGLGLRLIYFSYDVKMKEKGDIPEGYSVSREKKERFSLILESASTNQTSMYLCASSFYSGGSYNSPLHFGNGTRLTVT.

The rearrangement links TRBV14 to TRBJ2-1, with TRBD2 matching over 9 bases. This CDR3 contains 16 residues. From germline, CDR1 is SGHDN and CDR2 FVKESK. The V and J ends lost 5 bases and 8 bases, in that order; junction bases with no gene match: 13. CDR3 region: CASSVPGRGGLDEQFF. The CDR3 DNA reads TGTGCCAGCAGCGTCCCTGGGCGGGGGGGCCTCGATGAGCAGTTCTTC.

V gene TRBV2 combines with J gene TRBJ2-5; the D gene is possibly TRBD1 (7 bases). Trimming took 7 bases from V and 5 from J, leaving 17 bases between them. CDR3 length equals 14 residues. Germline V CDR1 and CDR2: SNHLY, FYNNEI. Here the CDR3 DNA reads TGTGCCAGCAACATCGACAGGGCGGGGGAGACCCAGTACTTC. The encoded protein is CASNIDRAGETQYF.

The CDR3 nucleotides read TGCAGTGCCCCTCTTGTTTACGAGCAGTACTTC. As protein: CSAPLVYEQYF. This rearrangement joins TRBV20-1 to TRBJ2-7, with D unresolved. Per germline, CDR1 DFQATT and CDR2 SNEGSKA (reference sequence). The CDR3 runs to 11 residues. V was cut by 6 bases and J by 4 bases, with 10 bases left in between.

The chain employs TRBV4-3 and TRBJ2-5, with 14 positions matching TRBD2. This CDR3 has 16 amino acids. V gave up 3 bases and J gave up 5 bases; unmatched junction bases: 5. Germline lookup yields CDR1 LGHNA and CDR2 YSLEER. CDR3: CASSQRLAGGLETQYF. DNA for the CDR3: TGCGCCAGCAGCCAGCGACTAGCGGGGGGGCTGGAGACCCAGTACTTC.

The rearrangement joins TRBV2 to TRBJ2-7, with a possible D match to TRBD1 (6 bases). The V end was cut by 6 bases, the J end by 5 bases, with 14 bases between. Germline loops: CDR1 SNHLY, CDR2 FYNNEI. The CDR3 has 13 amino acids. The CDR3 here is CASSYRDINEQYV. The CDR3 coding sequence is TGTGCCAGCAGCTACAGGGATATCAACGAGCAGTACGTC.

The chain recombines TRBV28 with TRBJ1-1; 7 bases are a match to TRBD1. The CDR3 has 14 amino acids. V trimming: 8 bases; J trimming: 0 bases; junction bases outside the gene matches: 6. Germline lookup yields CDR1 MDHEN and CDR2 SYDVKM. Here the CDR3 reads CASGRDRLNTEAFF. CDR3 nucleotide sequence: TGTGCCAGCGGCCGGGACAGATTGAACACTGAAGCTTTCTTT.

The CDR3 protein is CASSYGTGSYYNEQFF. DNA for the CDR3: TGTGCCAGCAGTTACGGGACAGGGTCCTACTACAATGAGCAGTTCTTC. This chain joins TRBV6-5 and TRBJ2-1; 9 bases fit TRBD1. The CDR3 is 16 residues long. V dropped 2 bases and J dropped 3; count of bases not matched to a gene: 5. Germline CDR1 and CDR2: MNHEY and SVGAGI.

This clone has only one observation. V gene TRBV30 combines with J gene TRBJ2-2; D not certain. Germline-derived CDR1 and CDR2 are GTSNPN and SVGIG (reference sequence). This CDR3 is built from 11 residues. Trimming took 6 bases from V and 6 from J, leaving 8 bases between them. CDR3 bases: TGTGCCTGCCTAGAGCCCGGGGAGCTGTTTTTT. This gives the protein CACLEPGELFF.

The chain carries TRBV6-5 and TRBJ2-5; D may be TRBD2 (5 bases). The CDR3 loop spans 16 amino acids. Trimming pared 2 bases from V and 5 bases from J, leaving 18 bases between. Per germline, CDR1 MNHEY and CDR2 SVGAGI. In DNA form, the CDR3 reads TGTGCCAGCAGTTACCTCAATTCCGGACGGGGTGAGACCCAGTACTTC. Translated, it gives CASSYLNSGRGETQYF.